This TCR beta chain was recorded in a study of blood T cell repertoires in COVID-19. This clone was recorded a few times. Libraries were prepared by immunoSEQ multiplex PCR; TCRdb keeps only in-frame clonotypes and omits some of them. The sample has 250,000 to 300,000 clones, 80% to 90% seen once. Recruitment covered 20 to 25 US areas and drew participants whose ages spanned roughly 18 to 100 years. Participants' own reports of clinical history determined their cohort assignment. Recovery meant two consecutive negative NP/OP PCR tests, professional clearance, or resolved symptoms. Trimming removed 0 bases from V and 0 bases from J, with 9 bases in between. CDR1 and CDR2 (germline): SEHNR, FQNEAQ (reference sequence). CDR3 length: 16 residues.

This sequence was found in a man aged 35 to 55 who had recovered from COVID-19. Sample: PBMCs or T cells enriched from blood (not recorded which). This rearrangement joins TRBV7-9 to TRBJ1-3; tentative D call: TRBD1 (5 bases). The CDR3 is CASSLAGGASGNTIYF. The CDR3 DNA follows: TGTGCCAGCAGCTTAGCGGGAGGGGCCTCTGGAAACACCATATATTTT.